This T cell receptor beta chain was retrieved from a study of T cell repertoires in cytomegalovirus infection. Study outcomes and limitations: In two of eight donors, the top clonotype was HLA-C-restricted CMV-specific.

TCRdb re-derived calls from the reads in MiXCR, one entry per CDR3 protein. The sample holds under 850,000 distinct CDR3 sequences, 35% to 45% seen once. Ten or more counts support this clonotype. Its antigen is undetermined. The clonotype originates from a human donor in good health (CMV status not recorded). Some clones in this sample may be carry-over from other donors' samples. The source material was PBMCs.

The CDR3 nucleotides read TGCAGTGCTAGAGGCAGGACAGTGAACACTGAAGCTTTCTTT. Amino acid sequence: CSARGRTVNTEAFF. The chain recombines TRBV20-1 with TRBJ1-1, with D tentatively TRBD1 (6 bases). This CDR3 has 14 residues. Germline V gene data show CDR1 as DFQATT and CDR2 as SNEGSKA (reference sequence). Trimming took off 1 base at V and 0 bases at J, with 9 bases between the two ends.